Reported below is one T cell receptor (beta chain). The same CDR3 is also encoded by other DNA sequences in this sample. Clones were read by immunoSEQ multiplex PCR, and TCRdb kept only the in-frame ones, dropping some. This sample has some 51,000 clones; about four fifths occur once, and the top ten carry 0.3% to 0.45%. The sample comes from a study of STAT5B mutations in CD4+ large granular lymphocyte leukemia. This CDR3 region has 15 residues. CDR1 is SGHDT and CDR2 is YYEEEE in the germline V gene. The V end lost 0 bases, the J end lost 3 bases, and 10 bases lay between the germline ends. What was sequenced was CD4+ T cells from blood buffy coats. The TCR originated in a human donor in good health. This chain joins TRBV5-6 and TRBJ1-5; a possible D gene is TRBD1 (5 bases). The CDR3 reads CASSLGGRVNQPQHF. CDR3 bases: TGTGCCAGCAGCTTGGGGGGCAGGGTCAATCAGCCCCAGCATTTT.